These 31 T cell receptor beta chains were all obtained from the same sample, sequenced in a study of blood T cell repertoires in COVID-19. The assay was immunoSEQ multiplex PCR, and TCRdb's table has in-frame clones only and misses some. The data show more than 250,000 clones, about 90% seen once. Sample: peripheral blood. These TCRs come from a woman in her forties or fifties with COVID-19, enrolled during active disease.

The J gene is TRBJ1-5, the V gene TRBV28; D gene ambiguous. The V and J ends lost 6 bases and 2 bases respectively, with 8 bases between them. Germline-derived CDR1 and CDR2 are MDHEN and SYDVKM. The CDR3 length is 13 residues. The chain's CDR3 is CASRRRGNQPQHF. The CDR3 DNA reads as TGTGCCAGCAGAAGGAGAGGCAATCAGCCCCAGCATTTT. The complete variable domain, with remaining parts taken from reference TRBV28 and TRBJ1-5, reads DVKVTQSSRYLVKRTGEKVFLECVQDMDHENMFWYRQDPGLGLRLIYFSYDVKMKEKGDIPEGYSVSREKKERFSLILESASTNQTSMYLCASRRRGNQPQHFGDGTRLSIL.

The V gene is TRBV6-6, the J gene TRBJ2-2; TRBD2 matches at 11 bases. Losses at the gene ends were 5 bases for V and 2 bases for J; bases not matched to a gene: 4. Germline V gene sequence: CDR1 MNHNY, CDR2 SVGAGI (reference sequence). The CDR3 consists of 16 residues. CDR3 sequence: CASSRGLADNTGELFF. The CDR3 bases are TGTGCCAGCAGTAGGGGACTAGCGGACAACACCGGGGAGCTGTTTTTT.

Regarding this clone: At one end the junction does not follow the germline gene, possibly because of a read error. V usage is TRBV18 and J usage is TRBJ2-7; D is perhaps TRBD1 (5 bases). The CDR3 sequence is 14 residues long. Germline CDR1 is KGHSH and CDR2 is LQKENI. Here the CDR3 DNA reads TGTGCCAGCTCACCACCAAGGGGTTCCTCCGAGCAGTACTTC. Translation: CASSPPRGSSEQYF.

This chain connects TRBV5-1 to TRBJ2-1; maybe TRBD1 (5 bases). Trimming removed 5 bases from V and 5 bases from J, with 5 bases in between. Germline lookup yields CDR1 SGHRS and CDR2 YFSETQ. This CDR3 comprises 11 residues. CDR3 sequence reads: CASRQDNEQFF. DNA for the CDR3: TGCGCCAGCAGACAGGACAATGAGCAGTTCTTC.

The chain recombines TRBV10-1 with TRBJ1-3, with D possibly being TRBD1 (6 bases). The CDR3 spans 15 residues. CDR1 and CDR2 from the germline V gene are WNHNN and SYGVQD (reference sequence). V lost 3 bases and J lost 4, with 13 bases in between. CDR3 sequence (DNA): TGCGCCAGCAGTGACCCAACAGGACAGGGAAACACCATATATTTT. Its protein is CASSDPTGQGNTIYF.

This clone turned up a few times. The V and J genes are TRBV3-1 (or the pseudogene TRBV3-2) and TRBJ2-1, with 8 bases aligning to TRBD1. From germline, CDR1 is LGHDT and CDR2 YNNKEL (reference sequence). The V and J ends lost 4 bases and 3 bases, in that order; junction bases with no gene match: 8. The CDR3 totals 16 residues. CDR3 bases: TGTGCCAGCAGCCCTTGGACAGGGAAGAACTACAATGAGCAGTTCTTC. This translates into CASSPWTGKNYNEQFF.

J is TRBJ1-1 and V is TRBV19, with 10 nucleotides matching TRBD1. The germline V gene encodes CDR1 LNHDA and CDR2 SQIVND (reference sequence). The ends lost 5 bases at V and 11 bases at J; junction bases unmatched: 8. The CDR3 is 13 residues long. Here the CDR3 DNA reads TGTGCCAGTAGTCCAAGACAGGGGGCGTGGGCTTTCTTT. This codes for CASSPRQGAWAFF.

This sequence joins TRBV7-3 and TRBJ2-1, with 7 bases fitting TRBD2. The CDR3 runs to 16 residues. V lost 2 bases and J lost 0; bases outside the gene matches: 4. Germline CDR1 reads SGHTA; CDR2 reads FQGTGA. Here the CDR3 reads CASSLQGGSSYNEQFF. CDR3 nucleotides: TGTGCCAGCAGCTTACAAGGCGGGAGCTCCTACAATGAGCAGTTCTTC.

This clone occurred a few times. The chain has TRBV19 and TRBJ1-6; possibly TRBD1 for D (6 bases). Germline values: CDR1 LNHDA, CDR2 SQIVND (reference sequence). This CDR3 contains 17 residues. The V gene lost 7 bases and the J gene lost 9 bases, with 25 bases spanning the gap. The chain's CDR3 is CASTPGRAEGVGSPLHF. The CDR3, as DNA: TGTGCCAGTACCCCGGGACGGGCCGAGGGGGTTGGTTCACCCCTCCACTTT.

In nucleotides, the CDR3 is TGTGCCAGCAGCCCCGACAGGGGCAATTGGTATGGCTACACCTTC. It translates to CASSPDRGNWYGYTF. The gene calls are TRBV5-6 and TRBJ1-2; 8 nucleotides agree with TRBD1. There are 15 residues in the CDR3. Per germline, CDR1 SGHDT and CDR2 YYEEEE. V was pared by 4 bases and J by 5 bases, with 10 bases of the junction left unmatched.

The V call is TRBV27, the J call TRBJ2-2; 8 bases are a match to TRBD2. The CDR3 is 16 amino acids. V shed 1 base, J shed 5 bases, and the junction held 6 bases outside the gene matches. Per germline, CDR1 MNHEY and CDR2 SMNVEV (reference sequence). This chain's CDR3 is CASSLFFQRETGELFF. The CDR3 region has the DNA TGTGCCAGCAGTTTATTCTTCCAGCGGGAGACCGGGGAGCTGTTTTTT.

The chain is built from TRBV11-2 and TRBJ1-6, with TRBD1 identical over 10 bases. V shed 6 bases, J shed 7 bases, and the junction held 3 bases outside the gene matches. The CDR3 covers 14 residues. CDR1 is SGHAT, CDR2 FQNNGV, per germline. The CDR3 DNA reads as TGTGCCAGCAGTTGGGACAGGGGCAATTCACCCCTCCACTTT. It encodes CASSWDRGNSPLHF.

J is TRBJ2-3 and V is TRBV2; D is perhaps TRBD2 (6 bases). Trimming pared 7 bases from V and 5 bases from J, leaving 16 bases between. CDR3 size: 14 residues. Looked up from germline, CDR1 is SNHLY and CDR2 is FYNNEI. The CDR3 bases are TGTGCCAGCATCCGGGGAGACGGGGGAGATACGCAGTATTTT. Protein product: CASIRGDGGDTQYF.

The chain links TRBV4-3 to TRBJ1-4; TRBD1 aligns across 12 bases. The trim removed 0 bases at V and 5 bases at J, leaving 7 bases unmatched. Germline assignment: CDR1 LGHNA and CDR2 YSLEER. The CDR3 covers 18 residues. The CDR3 here is CASSQDGGTGGRNEKLFF. As DNA, the CDR3 is TGCGCCAGCAGCCAAGATGGGGGGACAGGGGGCAGAAATGAAAAACTGTTTTTT.

About this clone itself: One end of the junction does not line up with germline, which may come from a read error. V is TRBV3-1 (or the pseudogene TRBV3-2) and J is TRBJ2-2; 12 nucleotides match TRBD2. The germline gives CDR1 LGHDT, CDR2 YNNKEL (reference sequence). The CDR3 spans 15 residues. The CDR3 region is CASSRTSGNAGELFF. In DNA, the CDR3 is TGTGCCAGCAGCCGGACTAGCGGGAACGCCGGGGAGCTGTTTTTT.

The rearrangement uses TRBV19 and TRBJ2-3, with TRBD1 matching 9 bases. This CDR3 has 15 residues. Germline values: CDR1 LNHDA, CDR2 SQIVND (reference sequence). After removal of 7 bases from V and 1 base from J, the junction contained 6 bases not matched to a gene. The CDR3 region is CASTRTGDRTDTQYF. The CDR3 DNA is TGTGCCAGTACAAGGACAGGGGATCGCACAGATACGCAGTATTTT.

The chain joins TRBV27 to TRBJ2-7, with a weak D call TRBD1 (7 bases). The ends were cut back, 3 bases at V and 1 base at J, with 13 bases in the middle. This CDR3 is built from 15 residues. The germline V gene has CDR1 MNHEY and CDR2 SMNVEV (reference sequence). The CDR3 region has the DNA TGTGCCAGCAGTTTCCAGGGGGGCCCGTCCTACGAGCAGTACTTC. It is translated as CASSFQGGPSYEQYF.

The chain has TRBV25-1 and TRBJ2-1; 10 nucleotides agree with TRBD2. With 7 bases clipped from V and 8 bases from J, the junction kept 5 bases outside the gene matches. The CDR3 spans 13 residues. Germline values: CDR1 MGHDK, CDR2 SYGVNS. Here the CDR3 DNA reads TGTGCCAGCACGCGACTAGCGGGTGATGAGCAGTTCTTC. This sequence encodes CASTRLAGDEQFF.

This clone was counted a single time. The chain has TRBV4-1 and TRBJ2-7; 10 positions agree with TRBD2. The CDR3 sequence is 17 residues long. Germline-derived CDR1 and CDR2 are MGHRA and YSYEKL. V lost 4 bases and J lost 5; bases outside the gene matches: 14. The CDR3 is CASSPWKAGGPVNEQYF. CDR3 DNA sequence: TGCGCCAGCAGCCCGTGGAAAGCGGGAGGGCCAGTGAACGAGCAGTACTTC.

The chain couples TRBV7-9 to TRBJ2-2, with 12 bases matching TRBD2. CDR1 is SEHNR and CDR2 is FQNEAQ in the germline V gene (reference sequence). V dropped 5 bases and J dropped 7; count of bases not matched to a gene: 8. The CDR3 has 16 amino acids. This chain's CDR3 is CASSPSGRAAGGELFF. The CDR3 nucleotides read TGTGCCAGCAGCCCTAGCGGGAGGGCCGCAGGCGGGGAGCTGTTTTTT.

This clone came up a few times. The rearrangement joins TRBV6-4 to TRBJ2-3; D uncertain. Germline V CDR1 and CDR2: MRHNA, SNTAGT. V lost 8 bases to trimming and J lost 8 bases, with 8 bases between them. The CDR3 extends over 10 amino acids. CDR3 sequence (DNA): TGTGCCAGCGGAAGAGGTACGCAGTATTTT. Translated: CASGRGTQYF.

DNA of the CDR3: TGTGCCAGCTCACCGACTATTTTCCGCTCTGGAAACACCATATATTTT. This encodes CASSPTIFRSGNTIYF. The chain couples TRBV18 to TRBJ1-3; no reliable D call. V shed 3 bases and J shed 0 bases, with 12 bases lying between them. The CDR3 runs to 16 residues. Per germline, CDR1 KGHSH and CDR2 LQKENI.

V gene TRBV27 combines with J gene TRBJ2-1, with 8 bases fitting TRBD2. This CDR3 has 15 amino acids. The ends lost 2 bases at V and 6 bases at J; junction bases unmatched: 6. The germline V gene has CDR1 MNHEY and CDR2 SMNVEV (reference sequence). The CDR3 region is CASSLHSGGPNEQFF. The CDR3 DNA is TGTGCCAGCAGTTTACATTCGGGAGGGCCCAATGAGCAGTTCTTC.

The chain joins TRBV11-3 to TRBJ1-1, with D perhaps TRBD1 (6 bases). The CDR3 spans 17 residues. With 1 base removed from V and 1 base from J, the gap between germline ends came to 16 bases. Per the germline V gene, CDR1 is SGHNT and CDR2 is YENEEA. CDR3 residues: CASSLGGGLRRNTEAFF. Here the CDR3 DNA reads TGTGCCAGCAGCTTAGGGGGGGGCCTTCGGAGGAACACTGAAGCTTTCTTT.

This clone was detected only once. The chain combines TRBV14 with TRBJ2-2; 7 nucleotides align to TRBD1. Germline CDR1 is SGHDN and CDR2 is FVKESK. V lost 5 bases to trimming and J lost 5 bases; unmatched junction nucleotides: 2. The CDR3 extends over 13 amino acids. The DNA for the CDR3 is TGTGCCAGCAGCAGGGGACAGACCGGGGAGCTGTTTTTT. Encoded protein: CASSRGQTGELFF.

V and J are TRBV29-1 and TRBJ2-5; 10 bases match TRBD2. Germline trimming cut 2 bases from V and 5 bases from J; bases unmatched to any gene: 5. This CDR3 is built from 14 residues. Germline CDR1 and CDR2: SQVTM and ANQGSEA. The CDR3 here is CSVELAGEAETQYF. CDR3 nucleotide sequence: TGCAGCGTTGAACTAGCGGGAGAGGCGGAGACCCAGTACTTC.

The chain uses TRBV4-2 and TRBJ2-7, with 8 bases matching TRBD2. Looked up from germline, CDR1 is LGHNA and CDR2 is YNFKEQ. With V trimmed by 0 bases and J by 4 bases, 8 bases remained unmatched. The CDR3 totals 16 residues. This CDR3 reads CASSQDFSGRKYEQYF. CDR3 coding DNA: TGTGCCAGCAGCCAAGATTTCAGCGGGAGAAAGTACGAGCAGTACTTC.

V and J are TRBV6-5 and TRBJ2-2, with D possibly matching TRBD2 (5 bases). The CDR3 totals 13 residues. Germline V lookup: CDR1 MNHEY, CDR2 SVGAGI. Trimming stripped 2 bases from V and 6 bases from J, with 7 bases between. CDR3 bases: TGTGCCAGCAGTTACGAGGGTTCCGGGGAGCTGTTTTTT. Protein sequence: CASSYEGSGELFF.

The chain combines TRBV11-3 with TRBJ2-5; 7 bases are shared with TRBD2. Unmatched junction bases numbered 11, after V lost 5 bases and J lost 2 bases. The length of the CDR3 is 16 residues. CDR1 and CDR2 from the germline V gene are SGHNT and YENEEA. The CDR3 coding sequence is TGTGCCAGCAGCCAGTCTGGAGGGAGGGGACAAGAGACCCAGTACTTC. Its protein product is CASSQSGGRGQETQYF.

This clone was picked up a small number of times. This CDR3 is also generated by other DNA sequences in the sample. The V gene is TRBV29-1, the J gene TRBJ2-7, with a tentative D call TRBD1 (6 bases). The V gene's germline CDR1 is SQVTM and CDR2 ANQGSEA. The CDR3 is made up of 11 amino acids. The V and J ends lost 6 bases and 1 base respectively, with 7 bases between them. The CDR3 region is CSVGQSYEQYF. The CDR3 region has the DNA TGCAGCGTCGGACAGTCCTACGAGCAGTACTTC.

Here the CDR3 DNA reads TGTGCCAGCAGTAGACAGGGGTTTAATTCACCCCTCCACTTT. Translation gives CASSRQGFNSPLHF. The chain links TRBV6-5 to TRBJ1-6; TRBD1 agrees at 8 bases. Germline V gene data show CDR1 as MNHEY and CDR2 as SVGAGI. The CDR3 loop spans 14 amino acids. The V segment lost 5 bases and the J segment 6 bases; nucleotides outside the gene matches: 3.